The 2 T cell receptor beta chains below come from one sample, sequenced in a study of vaccination and CD4 T cells after COVID-19. The antigens of these receptors remain unknown. Sequencing of the DNA from cultured CD4+ T cells was carried out with the Oncomine TCR Beta short-read assay. Via MiXCR, TCRdb re-called the PCR reads, giving one row per CDR3 protein. The repertoire holds more than 20,000 distinct CDR3 sequences, with roughly 41% as singletons. Time point here: late sampling 161 to 241 days after vaccination in a few convalescent patients. Sample treatment: approximately nine-day PBMC culture with coronavirus spike peptide pools or control peptides (ViraFEST assay). The sample here was CD4+ T cells from blood, cultured in vitro, taken about 7 months after SARS-CoV-2 vaccination. The receptors derive from a human donor who had recovered from COVID-19.

This clonotype has a handful of counts. V is TRBV20-1 and J is TRBJ2-7, with D perhaps TRBD1 (6 bases). CDR1 is DFQATT and CDR2 is SNEGSKA in the germline V gene (reference sequence). This CDR3 is 12 amino acids long. V was shortened by 5 bases and J by 2 bases, with 10 bases between the two germline ends. As DNA, the CDR3 is TGCAGTGCTCGGGACATAGCCTACGAGCAGTACTTC. Its translation is CSARDIAYEQYF.

J is TRBJ1-1 and V is TRBV6-2 or TRBV6-3; no clear D gene. Germline assignment: CDR1 MNHEY and CDR2 SVGEGT. The CDR3 extends over 17 amino acids. The ends were cut back, 0 bases at V and 6 bases at J, with 20 bases in the middle. CDR3 nucleotides: TGTGCCAGCAGTTACTCAACGTTTGGCAGGCTCGTTGCTGAAGCTTTCTTT. It codes for CASSYSTFGRLVAEAFF.